This TCR beta chain was recorded in a study of regulatory T cells in long-lasting Graves disease. Construction of the TCR beta libraries employed iRepertoire HTBI primers in conjunction with Arm-PCR of CDR3 regions. TCRdb redid the calling of the multiplex PCR reads with MiXCR, one entry per CDR3 protein. The sample shows 350,000 to 500,000 distinct CDR3 sequences, 12% to 15% of them seen only once. V shed 1 base and J 6 bases; nucleotides not matched to a gene: 6. CDR1 is SGHAT and CDR2 is FQNNGV in the germline V gene. The CDR3 loop spans 16 amino acids. As for time point: newly diagnosed GD, antithyroid drugs for less than 3 months. Extracted RNA from PBMCs served as the source of the TCR library. These data were likewise used in another study, on T cells in Graves' hyperthyroidism and ophthalmopathy. That paper notes: Hyperthyroidism of Graves' type that showed no ophthalmopathy progression within 18 months was stable.

Sequencing was performed on peripheral blood mononuclear cells (PBMCs), taken at new diagnosis, from a patient treated with antithyroid drugs. The receptor was derived from a woman aged 45-60 years with Graves disease. The genes are TRBV11-2 and TRBJ1-4, with 9 bases fitting TRBD1. The CDR3 bases are TGTGCCAGCAGCTTAGTGGGACAGGGATCTGATGAAAAACTGTTTTTT. This encodes CASSLVGQGSDEKLFF.